This note documents a single TCR beta chain sequence. This clonotype came up a few times. Its cognate antigen has yet to be identified. No much larger clone exists at a distance of one base, and base qualities are not known. The data are from a study of HIV-infected patients and healthy controls (dated by TCRdb to 2013 to 2014). Libraries were made using 5' RACE. For sequencing, an Illumina MiSeq was employed. TCRdb ran its own pipeline on the public reads, namely fastp trimming at Q25 and MiXCR clone calling, and kept in-frame beta chains. Identical CDR3 protein sequences are pooled into one entry, listed with their most common genes and DNA. In this sample the table shows around 62,000 distinct CDR3 sequences, roughly a fifth of which occur a single time. The ten largest clonotypes hold 1.1% to 1.5% of the sample. CDR1 and CDR2, looked up from the germline V gene, are SGHVS and FQNEAQ. Relative to germline, V is missing 5 bases and J is missing 13 bases, with 8 bases of the junction outside any gene match. From the cysteine up to the phenylalanine, the CDR3 has a length of 12 residues. Of the read, only the CDR3 DNA is kept; its 36 bases are in frame from base 1.

The rearrangement joined TRBV7-8 to TRBJ2-1; a stretch of 7 junction bases matches TRBD1. This receptor was identified in a human donor in good health. Sequenced: CD4+ T cells from blood. For the CDR3, the sequence is CASSHLDRAQFF. The DNA sequence is TGTGCCAGCAGCCATCTAGACAGGGCCCAGTTCTTC.